One sample yielded the 26 T cell receptor beta chains listed below, sequenced in a study of post-analysis software for immune sequencing data. Whole-study results and caveats: Four to six TRBV segments were more frequent in patients than controls; TRBV5-6, TRBV5-1 and TRBV20-1 belonged to this group.

Presence of unique molecular identifiers characterized the TCR beta cDNA libraries. TCRdb itself ran the PCR reads through MiXCR, one entry per CDR3 protein. The table lists 350,000 to 450,000 distinct CDR3 sequences, roughly 38% of them singletons. Antigens of these TCRs are unknown. The sample taken for sequencing was blood. These receptors were taken from a girl aged 2-9 years with multiple sclerosis.

A single count supports this clonotype. CDR3: CASSSTVNEQYF. CDR3 in DNA: TGTGCCAGCAGTTCGACAGTAAACGAGCAGTACTTC. V is TRBV27 and J is TRBJ2-7; a weak D match, TRBD1 (5 bases). Germline V gene data show CDR1 as MNHEY and CDR2 as SMNVEV (reference sequence). V was cut by 4 bases and J by 5 bases, with 9 bases left in between. The CDR3 runs to 12 residues.

This chain connects TRBV7-9 to TRBJ1-2; weak D call: TRBD1 (5 bases). Trimming took off 5 bases at V and 7 bases at J, with 17 bases between the two ends. CDR3 length: 14 residues. The germline CDR1 and CDR2 sequences are SEHNR and FQNEAQ (reference sequence). In nucleotides, the CDR3 is TGTGCCAGCAGCCCACCCCAGGGTACGGGTGGCTACACCTTC. Its translation: CASSPPQGTGGYTF.

This clonotype was seen a handful of times. The chain couples TRBV20-1 to TRBJ1-6, with D uncertain. V lost 5 bases to trimming and J lost 3 bases, with 8 bases between them. The CDR3 runs 13 residues. The germline CDR1 and CDR2 sequences are DFQATT and SNEGSKA (reference sequence). In DNA, the CDR3 is TGCAGTGCTCGACACAACTATAATTCACCCCTCCACTTT. Encoded protein: CSARHNYNSPLHF.

This clonotype was seen only a few times. The rearrangement uses TRBV28 and TRBJ2-7; 8 bases line up with TRBD2. J gave up 3 bases and V 4 bases, and 8 bases lay outside the gene matches. The V gene's germline CDR1 is MDHEN and CDR2 SYDVKM. This CDR3 contains 15 residues. The CDR3 protein is CASSSSGGGYYEQYF. The CDR3 nucleotides are TGTGCCAGCAGTTCCAGCGGGGGCGGATACTACGAGCAGTACTTC. The variable domain in full, completed from reference TRBV28 and TRBJ2-7, reads DVKVTQSSRYLVKRTGEKVFLECVQDMDHENMFWYRQDPGLGLRLIYFSYDVKMKEKGDIPEGYSVSREKKERFSLILESASTNQTSMYLCASSSSGGGYYEQYFGPGTRLTVT.

This chain connects TRBV10-3 to TRBJ2-4, with D perhaps TRBD1 (6 bases). The CDR3 is 16 residues long. V dropped 2 bases and J dropped 2 bases, with 13 bases sitting between them. The germline V gene encodes CDR1 ENHRY and CDR2 SYGVKD. CDR3 residues: CAISEAATGPKNIQYF. Written as DNA, the CDR3 is TGTGCCATCAGTGAGGCTGCGACAGGCCCCAAAAACATTCAGTACTTC.

This sequence joins TRBV7-8 and TRBJ1-5, with TRBD1 as a possible D gene (5 bases). With 5 bases removed from V and 7 bases from J, the gap between germline ends came to 21 bases. Germline values: CDR1 SGHVS, CDR2 FQNEAQ. The CDR3 is made up of 16 amino acids. The CDR3 DNA reads as TGTGCCAGCAGCCCCCGGTTGAAATGGGGGATGCAGCCCCAGCATTTT. Its translation is CASSPRLKWGMQPQHF.

In this sample, this clonotype turned up a few times. The chain uses TRBV6-6 and TRBJ2-1; D ambiguous. Germline loops: CDR1 MNHNY, CDR2 SVGAGI (reference sequence). V dropped 2 bases and J dropped 4 bases, with 12 bases sitting between them. The CDR3 contains 15 residues. CDR3 in amino acids: CASSYHGAEYNEQFF. Here the CDR3 DNA reads TGTGCCAGCAGTTACCACGGTGCCGAGTACAATGAGCAGTTCTTC.

This rearrangement joins TRBV7-9 to TRBJ2-5; D may be TRBD1 or TRBD2 (5 bases each). The J call may be mistaken, given a closer DNA end match to TRBJ2-7. Germline V lookup: CDR1 SEHNR, CDR2 FQNEAQ (reference sequence). This CDR3 spans 16 amino acids. The DNA for the CDR3 is TGTGCCAGCAGCAACCCCGGGTGGGGGTTGGACTACGAGCAGTACTTC. Protein sequence: CASSNPGWGLDYEQYF.

The rearrangement joins TRBV6-2 or TRBV6-3 to TRBJ2-7, with 7 bases matching TRBD1. Germline CDR1 and CDR2: MNHEY and SVGEGT. V shed 0 bases and J 6 bases; nucleotides not matched to a gene: 5. The CDR3 length is 14 residues. The CDR3 DNA sequence: TGTGCCAGCAGTTACTCGGGGACAGAGTTCGAGCAGTACTTC. This encodes CASSYSGTEFEQYF.

This clonotype was seen just once. The chain joins TRBV9 to TRBJ2-1; the match to TRBD2 covers 8 bases. Germline V lookup: CDR1 SGDLS, CDR2 YYNGEE. V trimming: 0 bases; J trimming: 0 bases; junction bases outside the gene matches: 8. The CDR3 is 18 residues long. The CDR3 DNA follows: TGTGCCAGCAGCGTAGGCGGGAGGTACGCCCTCTCCTACAATGAGCAGTTCTTC. Translation gives CASSVGGRYALSYNEQFF.

Of note for this clonotype: Being one base from a much bigger clone, this may be a read error. The rearrangement links TRBV9 to TRBJ2-5, with TRBD1 as a possible D gene (6 bases). The last part of the DNA fits TRBJ2-7 better; the J call may be wrong. Germline assignment: CDR1 SGDLS and CDR2 YYNGEE. The CDR3 is 12 amino acids. The CDR3 sequence is CANSVGQCEQYF. CDR3 in DNA: TGTGCCAACAGCGTAGGACAGTGCGAGCAGTACTTC.

The CDR3 DNA reads as TGCAGCGTTGAGGAGGGATCAAGCGGCTACACCTTC. Translation: CSVEEGSSGYTF. This sequence joins TRBV29-1 and TRBJ1-2; D not resolved. Germline CDR1 is SQVTM and CDR2 is ANQGSEA. The CDR3 loop spans 12 amino acids. V was pared by 3 bases and J by 8 bases, with 13 bases between. The full variable domain, in which reference TRBV29-1 and TRBJ1-2 provide the parts outside the CDR3, is SAVISQKPSRDICQRGTSLTIQCQVDSQVTMMFWYRQQPGQSLTLIATANQGSEATYESGFVIDKFPISRPNLTFSTLTVSNMSPEDSSIYLCSVEEGSSGYTFGSGTRLTVV.

This clonotype was counted between two and nine times. The CDR3 protein is CASSSPILAEETQYF. DNA of the CDR3: TGTGCCAGCAGCTCTCCTATTTTAGCGGAAGAGACCCAGTACTTC. The chain recombines TRBV7-6 with TRBJ2-5, with a tentative D call TRBD2 (6 bases). CDR1 and CDR2 from the germline V gene are SGHVS and FNYEAQ. The CDR3 contains 15 residues. V was shortened by 4 bases and J by 3 bases, with 15 bases between the two germline ends.

The chain is built from TRBV7-2 and TRBJ2-5; no definite D call. V was shortened by 1 base and J by 8 bases, with 14 bases between the two germline ends. The germline V gene has CDR1 SGHTA and CDR2 FQGNSA. CDR3 size: 14 residues. The CDR3 DNA follows: TGTGCCAGCAGCTTAGTATTAAGTGCCGCCACCCAGTACTTC. Protein: CASSLVLSAATQYF.

This clonotype was detected a few times. The chain combines TRBV10-3 with TRBJ1-5; 7 bases align to TRBD1. Germline CDR1 is ENHRY and CDR2 is SYGVKD. The length of the CDR3 is 15 residues. The trim removed 2 bases at V and 7 bases at J, leaving 8 bases unmatched. The CDR3, as DNA: TGTGCCATCAGTGAGGTGCCAGGGGGTGGGCAGCCCCAGCATTTT. Amino acids: CAISEVPGGGQPQHF.

V usage is TRBV3-1 and J usage is TRBJ2-5; no firm D call. The DNA matches TRBJ2-7 better at its end, which makes the J call doubtful. This CDR3 spans 15 amino acids. The V gene's germline CDR1 is LGHDT and CDR2 YNNKEL (reference sequence). The CDR3: CASSQEWGLHYEQYF. The CDR3 coding sequence is TGTGCCAGCAGCCAAGAATGGGGTCTCCACTACGAGCAGTACTTC.

The CDR3, as DNA: TGCGCCAGCAGCTTGTCCAGGGGGCGTACCGAAGCTTTCTTT. Protein: CASSLSRGRTEAFF. The rearrangement uses TRBV5-1 and TRBJ1-1; 8 bases align to TRBD1. This CDR3 is 14 amino acids long. Germline loops: CDR1 SGHRS, CDR2 YFSETQ. V was clipped by 1 base and J by 8 bases; unmatched bases: 7.

This clonotype was detected only once. This chain links TRBV10-3 with TRBJ1-2; D might be TRBD1 (6 bases). CDR1 and CDR2 from the germline V gene are ENHRY and SYGVKD. Between the trimmed V and J ends, which lost 6 bases and 2 bases, there was a span of 13 bases. The CDR3 is made up of 14 amino acids. The CDR3 nucleotides read TGTGCCATCAGGTGGACAGCGCTGAACTATGGCTACACCTTC. It specifies CAIRWTALNYGYTF.

The chain couples TRBV3-1 to TRBJ2-5; TRBD2 agrees at 9 bases. Germline trimming cut 4 bases from V and 11 bases from J; bases unmatched to any gene: 20. The germline CDR1 and CDR2 sequences are LGHDT and YNNKEL (reference sequence). This CDR3 has 17 residues. The CDR3 loop is CASSRRVSGGPNNEQYF. DNA for the CDR3: TGTGCCAGCAGCCGTCGGGTCAGCGGGGGGCCCAACAATGAGCAGTACTTC.

The chain couples TRBV20-1 to TRBJ1-5; TRBD1 is a possible D gene (5 bases). From germline, CDR1 is DFQATT and CDR2 SNEGSKA (reference sequence). The CDR3 spans 13 residues. Trimming took off 3 bases at V and 3 bases at J, with 9 bases between the two ends. The CDR3 region has the DNA TGCAGTGCTAGTATGGGGACCAATCAGCCCCAGCATTTT. This translates into CSASMGTNQPQHF.

The J gene is TRBJ1-2, the V gene TRBV2, with D tentatively TRBD1 (5 bases). The V gene lost 0 bases and the J gene lost 0 bases, with 11 bases spanning the gap. Germline loops: CDR1 SNHLY, CDR2 FYNNEI. The CDR3 has 16 residues. The CDR3 DNA sequence: TGTGCCAGCAGTGAAGCCGTACTAGGGGCTAACTATGGCTACACCTTC. Its translation is CASSEAVLGANYGYTF.

This chain links TRBV20-1 with TRBJ2-1; the match to TRBD2 covers 11 bases. The germline V gene has CDR1 DFQATT and CDR2 SNEGSKA (reference sequence). This CDR3 is built from 15 residues. Trimming took 3 bases from V and 8 from J; bases not matched to a gene: 9. The CDR3 is CSARGLADPIDEQFF. CDR3 DNA sequence: TGCAGTGCTAGGGGACTAGCGGATCCTATCGATGAGCAGTTCTTC.

The V call is TRBV27, the J call TRBJ2-7; 9 nucleotides line up with TRBD1. Looked up from germline, CDR1 is MNHEY and CDR2 is SMNVEV (reference sequence). With V trimmed by 5 bases and J by 3 bases, 8 bases remained unmatched. This CDR3 spans 15 amino acids. The CDR3 sequence is CASSTPGTGNYEQYF. DNA of the CDR3: TGTGCCAGCAGTACCCCTGGGACAGGGAACTACGAGCAGTACTTC.

V is TRBV6-2 or TRBV6-3 and J is TRBJ2-7; D is possibly TRBD2 (6 bases). CDR1 is MNHEY, CDR2 SVGEGT, per germline. Trimming took off 8 bases at V and 0 bases at J, with 14 bases between the two ends. This CDR3 contains 14 residues. CDR3 protein: CASLGLWDSYEQYF. The CDR3 DNA sequence: TGTGCCAGCCTGGGACTCTGGGACTCCTACGAGCAGTACTTC.

The chain couples TRBV5-1 to TRBJ2-6; D is uncertain. The germline CDR1 and CDR2 sequences are SGHRS and YFSETQ. Trimming took off 0 bases at V and 1 base at J, with 8 bases between the two ends. This CDR3 has 16 residues. The DNA for the CDR3 is TGCGCCAGCAGCTTGGCCCCTGGATCTGGGGCCAACGTCCTGACTTTC. It is translated as CASSLAPGSGANVLTF.

This clonotype was recorded once. The CDR3 carries no conserved terminal phenylalanine or tryptophan, so it likely arises from a read error. The CDR3 region is CASSYSRGAASRSHEQFC. The CDR3 coding sequence is TGTGCCAGCAGTTACTCGAGAGGGGCGGCTAGCCGGTCTCATGAGCAGTTCTGC. The chain uses TRBV6-5 and TRBJ2-1; possibly TRBD1 or TRBD2 for D (5 bases each). CDR1 MNHEY and CDR2 SVGAGI come from the germline V gene. This CDR3 has 18 residues. V dropped 0 bases and J dropped 8 bases, with 23 bases sitting between them.